A selection of T cell receptor beta chains follows, all from one sample in a study of graft-versus-host responses after intestinal transplantation. The antigens for these receptors are not known. Generated by immunoSEQ multiplex PCR, the TCRdb table keeps only in-frame clones and is missing some. The sample carries 95,000 to 150,000 clones, about 95% recorded once. Sequenced here: unstimulated CD8+ T cells sorted from spleen or lymph node cells, sampled before intestinal transplant. These receptors originate from a human donor who received an intestinal transplant. Each CDR3 is given with its conserved first and last residue. The order of the fields is D gene, J gene, V gene, clone size, CDR3 DNA, CDR3 protein. The D gene is left open where the match is weak. Not every row has a clone size; where given, it reads once, few, many or a size class.

D: .
J: TRBJ1-1
V: TRBV5-1
size: .
DNA: TGCGCCAGCAGCTTGGGGGCCTCAGGGTACACTGAAGCTTTCTTT
CDR3: CASSLGASGYTEAFF

D: TRBD2
J: TRBJ2-7
V: TRBV28
size: .
DNA: TGTGCCAGCAGTCGCGGGAGTGGGGGAACAAGTGTCGAGCAGTACTTC
CDR3: CASSRGSGGTSVEQYF

D: .
J: TRBJ2-7
V: TRBV27
size: .
DNA: TGTGCCAGCAGCTTAACCTTCTACTCCTACGAGCAGTACTTC
CDR3: CASSLTFYSYEQYF

D: .
J: TRBJ2-1
V: TRBV7-3
size: .
DNA: TGTGCCAGCAGCTTAGGCGGTCCCTACAATGAGCAGTTCTTC
CDR3: CASSLGGPYNEQFF

D: .
J: TRBJ2-5
V: TRBV4-3
size: .
DNA: TGCGCCAGCAGCCAACTACGGGGGCAGCTGTCGGAGACCCAGTACTTC
CDR3: CASSQLRGQLSETQYF

D: .
J: TRBJ1-5
V: TRBV7-8
size: once
DNA: TGTGCCAGCAGCTTACGGTTAGTTAGCAATCAGCCCCAGCATTTT
CDR3: CASSLRLVSNQPQHF

D: .
J: TRBJ2-7
V: TRBV19
size: .
DNA: TGTGCCAGTAGTGAAGAGGTGAGCTTGGACGAGCAGTACTTC
CDR3: CASSEEVSLDEQYF

D: TRBD2
J: TRBJ2-1
V: TRBV7-2
size: .
DNA: TGTGCCAGCAGCTCGCCCCGGACTAGCGCACCCTACAATGAGCAGTTCTTC
CDR3: CASSSPRTSAPYNEQFF

D: .
J: TRBJ1-2
V: TRBV4-1
size: .
DNA: TGCGCCAGCAGCCAAGATCTCGCGACCTCGGGGGGCTACACCTTC
CDR3: CASSQDLATSGGYTF

D: .
J: TRBJ2-7
V: TRBV7-9
size: .
DNA: TGTGCCAGCAGCTTCCGGCAGGGTTCGTCCTACGAGCAGTACTTC
CDR3: CASSFRQGSSYEQYF

D: .
J: TRBJ2-7
V: TRBV2
size: .
DNA: TGTGCCAGCAGGTCCCAGCTTCTAGAGCAGTACTTC
CDR3: CASRSQLLEQYF

D: .
J: TRBJ2-7
V: TRBV27
size: .
DNA: TGTGCCAGCAAAACCTTCCCCGGCTCCTACGAGCAGTACTTC
CDR3: CASKTFPGSYEQYF

D: .
J: TRBJ1-4
V: TRBV25-1
size: .
DNA: TGTGCCAGCAGTGGTGAAAAACTGTTTTTT
CDR3: CASSGEKLFF

D: .
J: TRBJ1-4
V: TRBV5-6
size: .
DNA: TGTGCCAGCAGCTTAGGTGATGAAAAACTGTTTTTT
CDR3: CASSLGDEKLFF

D: .
J: TRBJ2-7
V: TRBV4-1
size: .
DNA: TGCGCCAGCAGCCAACGGGACGGCTACGAGCAGTACTTC
CDR3: CASSQRDGYEQYF

D: TRBD2
J: TRBJ2-7
V: TRBV9
size: .
DNA: TGTGCCAGCAGCCTACGACTAGCGGGAGATAGGAACGAGCAGTACTTC
CDR3: CASSLRLAGDRNEQYF

D: .
J: TRBJ2-1
V: TRBV28
size: .
DNA: TGTGCCAGCAGTTACGCCGGGACTTACGTCAATGAGCAGTTCTTC
CDR3: CASSYAGTYVNEQFF

D: TRBD2
J: TRBJ2-7
V: TRBV5-1
size: .
DNA: TGCGCCAGTCGACTAGCGGGGAGCTACGAGCAGTACTTC
CDR3: CASRLAGSYEQYF

D: TRBD2
J: TRBJ2-7
V: TRBV13
size: few
DNA: TGTGCCAGCAGCTTAGGCCTAGCGGGGGGCAGCTCCTACGAGCAGTACTTC
CDR3: CASSLGLAGGSSYEQYF

D: .
J: TRBJ1-2
V: TRBV6-6
size: .
DNA: TGTGCCAGCACCCAAGGCGAGTCTCAAACCTTAATCTTC
CDR3: CASTQGESQTLIF

D: .
J: TRBJ1-5
V: TRBV6-5
size: .
DNA: TGTGCCAGCAGGCCGGACAGCGATTATCAGCCCCAGCATTTT
CDR3: CASRPDSDYQPQHF

D: .
J: TRBJ1-1
V: TRBV4-3
size: .
DNA: TGCGCCAGCAGCCAAGGGGGCCGTAGAAGGCGCAACACTGAAGCTTTCTTT
CDR3: CASSQGGRRRRNTEAFF

D: .
J: TRBJ2-7
V: TRBV6-1
size: .
DNA: TGTGCCAGCGGCCTTTTCTTCTACGAGCAGTACTTC
CDR3: CASGLFFYEQYF

D: TRBD2
J: TRBJ2-7
V: TRBV30
size: .
DNA: TGTGCCTGGAGCTCCGGACTAGCAAACTACGAGCAGTACTTC
CDR3: CAWSSGLANYEQYF

D: .
J: TRBJ1-1
V: TRBV15
size: once
DNA: TGTGCCACCAGCAGAACCGCCCGGCCTGGAGCTTTCTTT
CDR3: CATSRTARPGAFF

D: TRBD1
J: TRBJ2-5
V: TRBV9
size: .
DNA: TGTGCCAGCAGCCCCGATGACAGGGAAGGGACCCAGTACTTC
CDR3: CASSPDDREGTQYF

D: .
J: TRBJ2-7
V: TRBV4-1
size: .
DNA: TGCGCCAGCAGCCAAGGAAGGACGGGCGGAATGTTCGAGCAGTACTTC
CDR3: CASSQGRTGGMFEQYF

D: .
J: TRBJ2-3
V: TRBV10-3
size: .
DNA: TGTGCCATCAGTGAAGGGGGGTACGCGCAGTATTTT
CDR3: CAISEGGYAQYF

D: .
J: TRBJ1-2
V: TRBV13
size: once
DNA: TGTGCCAGCAGCGCAAGACAGAGGTGGTATGGCTACACCTTC
CDR3: CASSARQRWYGYTF

D: .
J: TRBJ2-1
V: TRBV30
size: .
DNA: TGTGCCTGGGGCGTCAATGAGCAGTTCTTC
CDR3: CAWGVNEQFF

D: TRBD2
J: TRBJ2-7
V: TRBV9
size: .
DNA: TGTGCCAGCAGCCCACCACTAGCGGGAGGTCCCAATTCCTACGAGCAGTACTTC
CDR3: CASSPPLAGGPNSYEQYF

D: TRBD2
J: TRBJ2-1
V: TRBV27
size: .
DNA: TGTGCCAGCAGTTTACAATCTGGCTTAGGCGGGAGCTCCTACAATGAGCAGTTCTTC
CDR3: CASSLQSGLGGSSYNEQFF

D: .
J: TRBJ2-7
V: TRBV4-1
size: few
DNA: TGCGCCAGCAGCCAAGTCCCCGACAGCTACGAGCAGTACTTC
CDR3: CASSQVPDSYEQYF

D: TRBD2
J: TRBJ2-1
V: TRBV18
size: .
DNA: TGTGCCAGCTCGCCGGGACTAGCGGCCCTAAATGAGCAGTTCTTC
CDR3: CASSPGLAALNEQFF

D: .
J: TRBJ2-1
V: TRBV14
size: .
DNA: TGTGCCAGCAGCCAAGATGGTTACAGGTTATGGGACAATGAGCAGTTCTTC
CDR3: CASSQDGYRLWDNEQFF

D: .
J: TRBJ1-1
V: TRBV5-5
size: .
DNA: TGTGCCAGCAGCTTGGACATAGGGCGGACTGAAGCTTTCTTT
CDR3: CASSLDIGRTEAFF

D: .
J: TRBJ2-5
V: TRBV15
size: .
DNA: TGTGCCACCAGCAGAGATCTCAGGGGCGGGGAGACCCAGTACTTC
CDR3: CATSRDLRGGETQYF

D: .
J: TRBJ2-7
V: TRBV6-1
size: once
DNA: TGTGCCAGCAGGGGATATTCCCCCACCTACGAGCAGTACTTC
CDR3: CASRGYSPTYEQYF

D: TRBD2
J: TRBJ2-7
V: TRBV28
size: once
DNA: TGTGCCAGCCTAGATGGAGCGGGAGGGGGAGAGCAGTACTTC
CDR3: CASLDGAGGGEQYF

D: .
J: TRBJ1-1
V: TRBV7-9
size: .
DNA: TGTGCCAGCAGCCCAGAGTCGGCGGCCAGGAACACTGAAGCTTTCTTT
CDR3: CASSPESAARNTEAFF

D: .
J: TRBJ1-1
V: TRBV7-9
size: once
DNA: TGTGCCACCCAGCTCGAAGGTAGCCGAGGAATTGAAGCTTTCTTT
CDR3: CATQLEGSRGIEAFF